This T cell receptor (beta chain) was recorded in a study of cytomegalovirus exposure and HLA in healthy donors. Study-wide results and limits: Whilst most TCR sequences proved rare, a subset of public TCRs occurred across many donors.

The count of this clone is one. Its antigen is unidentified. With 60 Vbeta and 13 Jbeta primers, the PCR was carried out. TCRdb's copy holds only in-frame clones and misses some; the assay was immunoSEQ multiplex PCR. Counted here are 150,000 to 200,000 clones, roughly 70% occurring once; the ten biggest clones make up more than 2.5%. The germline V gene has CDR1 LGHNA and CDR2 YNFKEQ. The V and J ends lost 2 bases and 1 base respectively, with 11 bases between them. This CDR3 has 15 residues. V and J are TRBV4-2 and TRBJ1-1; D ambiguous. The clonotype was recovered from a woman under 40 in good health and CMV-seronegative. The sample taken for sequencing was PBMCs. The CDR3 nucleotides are TGTGCCAGCAGCCAAATTTACAGCCAGAACACTGAAGCTTTCTTT. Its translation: CASSQIYSQNTEAFF.